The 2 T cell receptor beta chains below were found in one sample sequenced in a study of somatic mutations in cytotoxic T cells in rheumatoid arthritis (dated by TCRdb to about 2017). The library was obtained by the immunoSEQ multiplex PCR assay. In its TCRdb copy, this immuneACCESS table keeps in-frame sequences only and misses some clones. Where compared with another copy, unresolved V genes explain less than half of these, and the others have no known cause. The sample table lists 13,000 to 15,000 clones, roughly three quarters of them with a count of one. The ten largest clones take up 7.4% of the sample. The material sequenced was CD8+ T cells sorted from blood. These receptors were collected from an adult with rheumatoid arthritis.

CDR3 nucleotides: TGTGCCAGCAGTCAGGCCCCTGGAGGGGGGGCCAACGTCCTGACTTTC. Translating it yields CASSQAPGGGANVLTF. The rearrangement uses TRBV28 and TRBJ2-6; possible D gene TRBD2, 6 bases. Germline V gene data show CDR1 as MDHEN and CDR2 as SYDVKM. The CDR3 contains 16 residues. V lost 5 bases, J lost 4 bases, and 15 bases lay in between.

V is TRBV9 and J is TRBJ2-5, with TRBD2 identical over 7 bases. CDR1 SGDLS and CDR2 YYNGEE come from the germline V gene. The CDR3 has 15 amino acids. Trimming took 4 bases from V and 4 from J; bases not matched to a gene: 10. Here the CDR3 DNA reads TGTGCCAGCAGCCCGGCGGGGGTTTGGGGAGAGACCCAGTACTTC. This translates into CASSPAGVWGETQYF.